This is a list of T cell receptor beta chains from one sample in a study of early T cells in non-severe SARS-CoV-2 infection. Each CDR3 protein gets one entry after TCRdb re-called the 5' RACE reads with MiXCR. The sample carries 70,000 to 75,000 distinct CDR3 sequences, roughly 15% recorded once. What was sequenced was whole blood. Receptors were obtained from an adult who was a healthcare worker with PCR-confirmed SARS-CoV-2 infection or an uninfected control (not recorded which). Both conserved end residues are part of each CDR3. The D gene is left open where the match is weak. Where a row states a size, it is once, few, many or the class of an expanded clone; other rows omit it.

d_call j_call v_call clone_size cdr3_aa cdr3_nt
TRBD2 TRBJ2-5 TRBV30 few CAWSVLRGGFQETQYF TGTGCCTGGAGTGTACTGCGCGGGGGTTTCCAAGAGACCCAGTACTTC
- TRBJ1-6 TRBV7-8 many CASSSLGRSPLHF TGTGCCAGCAGCTCCCTGGGGCGTTCACCCCTCCACTTT
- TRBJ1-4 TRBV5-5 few CASSLRWATNEKLFF TGTGCCAGCAGCTTGCGATGGGCAACTAATGAAAAACTGTTTTTT
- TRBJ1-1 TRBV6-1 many CASSGQNTEAFF TGTGCCAGCAGCGGACAAAACACTGAAGCTTTCTTT
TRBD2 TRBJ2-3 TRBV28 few CASSRPRRSGGPTDTQYF TGTGCCAGCAGCCGACCCCGCCGGAGCGGGGGGCCCACAGATACGCAGTATTTT
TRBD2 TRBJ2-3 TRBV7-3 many CASSLKFSASGGFDTQYF TGTGCCAGCAGCTTAAAATTTAGCGCTAGCGGGGGGTTTGATACGCAGTATTTT
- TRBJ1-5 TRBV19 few CASSGTNFPPQHF TGTGCCAGTAGTGGGACGAACTTCCCGCCCCAGCATTTT
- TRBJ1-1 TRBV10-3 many CAISEDLGAFF TGTGCCATCAGTGAGGACTTGGGAGCTTTCTTT
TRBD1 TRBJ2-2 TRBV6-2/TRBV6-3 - CASSHRDRVNGELFF TGTGCCAGCAGCCACCGGGACAGGGTGAACGGGGAGCTGTTTTTT
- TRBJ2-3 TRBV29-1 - CSVEIGGQDTQYF TGCAGCGTTGAAATCGGGGGGCAAGATACGCAGTATTTT
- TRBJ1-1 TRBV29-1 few CSVGAGANTEAFF TGCAGCGTTGGGGCAGGGGCGAACACTGAAGCTTTCTTT
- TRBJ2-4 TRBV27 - CASSSHAGAAKNIQYF TGTGCCAGCAGTTCACACGCCGGGGCCGCCAAAAACATTCAGTACTTC
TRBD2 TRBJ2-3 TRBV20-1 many CSALGASGGDSDTQYF TGCAGTGCGCTAGGGGCTAGCGGGGGGGATTCAGATACGCAGTATTTT
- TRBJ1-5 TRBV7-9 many CASSLGVAQPQHF TGTGCCAGCAGCTTAGGCGTAGCTCAGCCCCAGCATTTT
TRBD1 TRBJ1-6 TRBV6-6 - CASDRVQGSPLHF TGTGCCAGCGACAGGGTCCAGGGTTCACCCCTCCACTTT
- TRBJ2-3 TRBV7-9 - CASTLFGDTQYF TGTGCCAGCACCCTTTTCGGGGATACGCAGTATTTT
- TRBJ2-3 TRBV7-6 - CASSSGLSTDTQYF TGTGCCAGCAGCTCGGGACTTAGCACAGATACGCAGTATTTT
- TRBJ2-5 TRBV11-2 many CASSSGPGKETQYF TGTGCCAGCAGCTCTGGTCCGGGAAAAGAGACCCAGTACTTC
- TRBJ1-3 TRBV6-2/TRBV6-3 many CASGESGNTIYF TGTGCCAGCGGGGAGTCTGGAAACACCATATATTTT
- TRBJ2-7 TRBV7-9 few CASSLAPGLEQYF TGTGCCAGCAGCTTAGCTCCAGGACTCGAGCAGTACTTC
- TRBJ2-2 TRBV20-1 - CSARGDSDTGELFF TGCAGTGCTAGAGGGGATTCTGACACCGGGGAGCTGTTTTTT
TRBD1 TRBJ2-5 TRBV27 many CASRSQGAIGGETQYF TGTGCCAGCAGGTCACAGGGGGCGATCGGGGGAGAGACCCAGTACTTC
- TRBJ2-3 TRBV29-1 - CSVGVLRGRTDTQYF TGCAGCGTTGGTGTATTGCGGGGGCGAACAGATACGCAGTATTTT
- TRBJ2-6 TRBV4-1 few CASSHGQISSGANVLTF TGCGCCAGCAGCCATGGACAGATCTCTTCTGGGGCCAACGTCCTGACTTTC
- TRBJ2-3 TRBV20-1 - CSARMDPDTQYF TGCAGTGCTAGAATGGACCCAGATACGCAGTATTTT
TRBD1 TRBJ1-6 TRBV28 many CASSRTGTGVSNSPLHF TGTGCCAGCAGCCGTACCGGGACAGGGGTTTCAAATTCACCCCTCCACTTT
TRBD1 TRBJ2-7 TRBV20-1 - CSAIGQADYEQYF TGCAGTGCTATCGGACAGGCGGACTACGAGCAGTACTTC
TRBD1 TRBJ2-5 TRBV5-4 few CASSLVRGQETQYF TGTGCCAGCAGCTTGGTCAGGGGGCAAGAGACCCAGTACTTC
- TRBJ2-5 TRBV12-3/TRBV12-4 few CASSKGQTRQETQYF TGTGCCAGCAGCAAAGGACAGACGAGACAAGAGACCCAGTACTTC
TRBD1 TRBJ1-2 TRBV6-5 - CASTRGTAYGYTF TGTGCCAGCACCCGAGGGACAGCCTATGGCTACACCTTC
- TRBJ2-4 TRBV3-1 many CASSPPLGKDDIQYF TGTGCCAGCAGCCCCCCCCTTGGGAAAGATGACATTCAGTACTTC
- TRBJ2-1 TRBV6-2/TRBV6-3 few CASRSSSGQYNEQFF TGTGCCAGCAGGAGCTCTAGCGGACAGTACAATGAGCAGTTCTTC
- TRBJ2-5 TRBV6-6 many CASSYVRGQETQYF TGTGCCAGCAGTTACGTGCGGGGTCAGGAGACCCAGTACTTC
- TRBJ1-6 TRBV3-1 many CASSQGERFDSPLHF TGTGCCAGCAGCCAAGGGGAGAGGTTTGATTCACCCCTCCACTTT
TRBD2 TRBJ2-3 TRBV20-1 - CSALSGYTDTQYF TGCAGTGCCCTTAGCGGGTACACAGATACGCAGTATTTT
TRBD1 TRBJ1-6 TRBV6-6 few CASTVRDRVNSPLHF TGTGCCAGCACCGTCCGGGACAGGGTCAATTCACCCCTCCACTTT
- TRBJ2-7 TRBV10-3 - CATLSQGSSYEQYF TGTGCCACCCTATCACAGGGTTCATCCTACGAGCAGTACTTC
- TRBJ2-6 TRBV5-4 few CASSLTGSSSGANVLTF TGTGCCAGCAGCTTGACAGGATCAAGCTCTGGGGCCAACGTCCTGACTTTC
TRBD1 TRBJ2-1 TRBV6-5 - CASSYRTGGEQFF TGTGCCAGCAGTTACAGGACAGGGGGTGAGCAGTTCTTC
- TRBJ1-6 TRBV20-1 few CSAREDGSTTSHF TGCAGTGCTAGAGAAGATGGCAGCACAACCTCCCACTTT